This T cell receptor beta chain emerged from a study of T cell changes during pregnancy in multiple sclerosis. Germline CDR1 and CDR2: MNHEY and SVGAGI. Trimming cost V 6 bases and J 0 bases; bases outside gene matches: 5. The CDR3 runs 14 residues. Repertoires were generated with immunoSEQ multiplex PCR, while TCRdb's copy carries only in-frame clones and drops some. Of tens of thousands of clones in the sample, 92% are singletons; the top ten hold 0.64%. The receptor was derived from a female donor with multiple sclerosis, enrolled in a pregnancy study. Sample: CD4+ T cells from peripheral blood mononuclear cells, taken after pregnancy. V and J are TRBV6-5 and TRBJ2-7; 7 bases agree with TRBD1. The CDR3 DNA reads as TGTGCCAGCAGAAACCAGGGGGTCTCCTACGAGCAGTACTTC. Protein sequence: CASRNQGVSYEQYF.